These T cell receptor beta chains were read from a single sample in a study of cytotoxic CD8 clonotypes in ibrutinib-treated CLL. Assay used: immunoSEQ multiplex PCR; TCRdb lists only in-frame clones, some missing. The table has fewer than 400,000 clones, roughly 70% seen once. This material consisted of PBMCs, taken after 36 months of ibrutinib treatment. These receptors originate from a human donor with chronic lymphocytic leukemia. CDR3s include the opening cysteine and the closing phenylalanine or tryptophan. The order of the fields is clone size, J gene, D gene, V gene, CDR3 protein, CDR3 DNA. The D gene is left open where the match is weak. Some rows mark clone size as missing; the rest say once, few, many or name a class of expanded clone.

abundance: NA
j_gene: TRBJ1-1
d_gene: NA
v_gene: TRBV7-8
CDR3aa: CASSLAKGFSTEAFF
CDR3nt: TGTGCCAGCAGCTTAGCCAAGGGCTTCAGCACTGAAGCTTTCTTT

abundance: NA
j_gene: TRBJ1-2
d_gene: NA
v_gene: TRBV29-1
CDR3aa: CSVDLPPNYGYTF
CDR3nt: TGCAGCGTTGACCTTCCCCCGAACTATGGCTACACCTTC

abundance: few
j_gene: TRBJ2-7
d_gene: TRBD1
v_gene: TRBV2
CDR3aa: CASSGTGSYEQYF
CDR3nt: TGTGCCAGCAGTGGGACAGGTTCCTACGAGCAGTACTTC

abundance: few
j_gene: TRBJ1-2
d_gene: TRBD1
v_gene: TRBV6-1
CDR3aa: CASIGLDRGYGYTF
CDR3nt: TGTGCCAGCATTGGTTTAGACAGGGGCTATGGCTACACCTTC

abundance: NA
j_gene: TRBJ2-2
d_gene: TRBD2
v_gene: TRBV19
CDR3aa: CASSIRRGKNTGELFF
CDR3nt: TGTGCCAGTAGTATAAGGCGGGGGAAGAACACCGGGGAGCTGTTTTTT

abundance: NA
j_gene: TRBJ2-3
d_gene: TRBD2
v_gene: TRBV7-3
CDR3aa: CASSLYSGRMDTQYF
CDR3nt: TGTGCCAGCAGCTTATATAGCGGGAGAATGGATACGCAGTATTTT

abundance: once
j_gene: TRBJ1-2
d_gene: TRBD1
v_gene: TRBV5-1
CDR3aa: CASKDRGESGYTF
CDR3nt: TGCGCCAGCAAGGACAGGGGAGAAAGCGGCTACACCTTC

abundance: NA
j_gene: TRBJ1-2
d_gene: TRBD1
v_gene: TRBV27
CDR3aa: CASSSYTRLRQGARGYTF
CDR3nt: TGTGCCAGCAGCTCTTATACCCGCCTTCGACAGGGGGCGCGTGGCTACACCTTC

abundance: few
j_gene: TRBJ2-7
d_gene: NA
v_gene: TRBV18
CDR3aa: CASSPVKGSSAFPPYEQYF
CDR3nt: TGTGCCAGCTCACCAGTCAAAGGGTCCAGCGCCTTCCCACCCTACGAGCAGTACTTC

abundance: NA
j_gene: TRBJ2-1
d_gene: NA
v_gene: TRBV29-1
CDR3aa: CSVPGPTEQFF
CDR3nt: TGCAGCGTCCCCGGGCCCACTGAGCAGTTCTTC

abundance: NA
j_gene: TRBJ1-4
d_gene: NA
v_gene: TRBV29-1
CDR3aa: CSVVDRGLTNEKLFF
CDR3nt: TGCAGCGTTGTGGACCGGGGCCTGACTAATGAAAAATTGTTTTTT

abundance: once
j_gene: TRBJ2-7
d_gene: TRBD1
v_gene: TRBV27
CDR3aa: CASSLLGQGIPYEQYF
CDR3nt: TGTGCCAGCAGTTTGTTAGGACAGGGAATCCCCTACGAGCAGTACTTC

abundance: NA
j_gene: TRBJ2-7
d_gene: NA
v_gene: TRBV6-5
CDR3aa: CASSSLLRQGPYEQYF
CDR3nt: TGTGCCAGCAGTTCCCTCTTAAGGCAGGGACCCTACGAGCAGTACTTC

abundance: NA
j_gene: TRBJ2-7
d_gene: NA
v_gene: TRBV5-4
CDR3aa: CASSDRTERLYLGEQYF
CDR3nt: TGTGCCAGCAGCGATCGGACAGAAAGATTATACCTTGGCGAGCAGTACTTC

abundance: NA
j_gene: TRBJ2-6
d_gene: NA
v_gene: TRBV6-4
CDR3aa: CASSREIAGANVLTF
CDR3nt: TGTGCCAGCAGCAGGGAAATAGCTGGGGCCAACGTCCTGACTTTC